This entry features one T cell receptor beta chain sequence. Its antigen remains unknown. The sample belongs to a study of cytomegalovirus exposure and HLA in healthy donors. Both 60 Vbeta primers and 13 Jbeta primers went into the PCR. Clones were read by immunoSEQ multiplex PCR, and TCRdb kept only the in-frame ones, dropping some. The sample shows some 150,000 clones, under 10% of them seen only once. The V gene lost 3 bases and the J gene lost 7 bases, with 13 bases spanning the gap. Germline loops: CDR1 SGHDT, CDR2 YYEEEE. The CDR3 length is 14 residues. Study-level results: Associated with HLA alleles at 0.05 false discovery rate in a later analysis were 16,951 TCR beta sequences.

The gene calls are TRBV5-6 and TRBJ2-2; D uncertain. Sequencing used PBMCs. This TCR came from a woman aged 40 to 55 in good health and CMV-seropositive. The CDR3 DNA reads TGTGCCAGCAGCTCCAGGTCCGACATCGGGGAGCTGTTTTTT. This gives the protein CASSSRSDIGELFF.